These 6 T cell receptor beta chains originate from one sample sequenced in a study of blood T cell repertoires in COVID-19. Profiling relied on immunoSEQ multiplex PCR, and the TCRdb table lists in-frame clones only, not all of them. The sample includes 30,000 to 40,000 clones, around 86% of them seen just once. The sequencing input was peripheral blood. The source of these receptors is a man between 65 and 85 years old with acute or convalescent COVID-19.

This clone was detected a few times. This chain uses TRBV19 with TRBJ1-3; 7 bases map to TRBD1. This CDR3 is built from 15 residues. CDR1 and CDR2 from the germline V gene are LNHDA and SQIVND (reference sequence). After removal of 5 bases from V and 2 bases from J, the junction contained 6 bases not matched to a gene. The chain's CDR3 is CASSSRQGAGNTIYF. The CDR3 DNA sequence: TGTGCCAGTAGTTCACGACAGGGAGCTGGAAACACCATATATTTT. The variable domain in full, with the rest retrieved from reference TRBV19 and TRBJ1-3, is DGGITQSPKYLFRKEGQNVTLSCEQNLNHDAMYWYRQDPGQGLRLIYYSQIVNDFQKGDIAEGYSVSREKKESFPLTVTSAQKNPTAFYLCASSSRQGAGNTIYFGEGSWLTVV.

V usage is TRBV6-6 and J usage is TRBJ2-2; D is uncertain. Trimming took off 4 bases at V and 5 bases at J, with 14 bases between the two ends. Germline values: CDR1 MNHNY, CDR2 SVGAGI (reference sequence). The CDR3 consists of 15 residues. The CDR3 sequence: CASSLSRQGTGELFF. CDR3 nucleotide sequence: TGTGCCAGCAGTTTAAGCAGGCAAGGAACCGGGGAGCTGTTTTTT.

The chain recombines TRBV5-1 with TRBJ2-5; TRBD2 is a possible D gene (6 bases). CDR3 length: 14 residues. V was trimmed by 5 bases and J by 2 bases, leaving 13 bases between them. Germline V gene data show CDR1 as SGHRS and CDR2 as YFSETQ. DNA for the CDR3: TGCGCCAGCAGAAGCCAGGAGGGACAAGAGACCCAGTACTTC. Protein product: CASRSQEGQETQYF.

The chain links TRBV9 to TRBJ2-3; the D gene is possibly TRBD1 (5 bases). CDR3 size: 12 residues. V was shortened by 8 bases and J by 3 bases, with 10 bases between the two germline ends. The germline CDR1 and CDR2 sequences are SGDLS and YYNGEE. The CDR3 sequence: CASSRVTDTQYF. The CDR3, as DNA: TGTGCCAGTTCCAGGGTTACAGATACGCAGTATTTT.

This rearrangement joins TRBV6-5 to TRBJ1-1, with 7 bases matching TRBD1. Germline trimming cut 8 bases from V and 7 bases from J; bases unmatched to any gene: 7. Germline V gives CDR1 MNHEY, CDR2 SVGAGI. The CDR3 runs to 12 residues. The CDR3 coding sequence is TGTGCCAGCCTGGAGGGGGCTGGTGAAGCTTTCTTT. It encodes CASLEGAGEAFF.

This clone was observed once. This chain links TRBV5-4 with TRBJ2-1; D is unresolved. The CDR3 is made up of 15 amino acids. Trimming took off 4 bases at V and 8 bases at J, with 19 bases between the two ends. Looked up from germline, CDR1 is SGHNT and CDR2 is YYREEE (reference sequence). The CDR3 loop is CASSPEGKFRHEQFF. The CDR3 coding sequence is TGTGCCAGCAGCCCAGAAGGAAAATTCAGGCATGAGCAGTTCTTC.